A selection of T cell receptor beta chains follows, all from one sample in a study of Ad26.COV2.S vaccination and SARS-CoV-2 variants. The protocol was immunoSEQ multiplex PCR, while the TCRdb copy is restricted to in-frame clones and leaves out a portion. Of roughly 680,000 clones in the sample, around 92% were seen once. The sequences come from peripheral blood, collected in a trial of Ad26.COV2.S vaccine versus placebo. The receptors derive from a person between 18 and 65 years old who received the Ad26.COV2.S COVID-19 vaccine or a placebo. Both conserved end residues are part of each CDR3. The D gene is left open where the match is weak. Some rows have no size entry. The others give once, few or many, or a class for an expanded clone.

V gene	clone size	J gene	D gene	CDR3 protein	CDR3 DNA
TRBV4-1	-	TRBJ1-6	TRBD1	CASSYGRDRGNSPLHF	TGCGCCAGCAGCTACGGCCGGGACAGGGGGAATTCACCCCTCCACTTT
TRBV12-3/TRBV12-4	-	TRBJ1-2	-	CASSLVGTGYTF	TGTGCCAGCAGTTTAGTGGGAACTGGCTACACCTTC
TRBV15	-	TRBJ2-5	TRBD2	CATSRDFPGGETQYF	TGTGCCACCAGCAGAGATTTCCCGGGAGGGGAGACCCAGTACTTC
TRBV7-8	-	TRBJ2-4	-	CASATDIGGLGNIQYF	TGTGCCAGCGCAACAGACATCGGGGGGCTGGGAAACATTCAGTACTTC
TRBV5-1	-	TRBJ2-1	-	CASSLLGETYNEQFF	TGCGCCAGCAGCTTGTTGGGGGAAACCTACAATGAGCAGTTCTTC
TRBV4-2	-	TRBJ2-7	TRBD1	CASSQVGTVGYEQYF	TGTGCCAGCAGCCAAGTCGGGACAGTGGGCTACGAGCAGTACTTC
TRBV5-1	-	TRBJ1-2	-	CASSGGDSNYGYTF	TGCGCCAGCAGCGGAGGGGATTCAAACTATGGCTACACCTTC
TRBV2	-	TRBJ2-5	-	CASSPDSFLQETQYF	TGTGCCAGCAGCCCCGACTCGTTCCTTCAAGAGACCCAGTACTTC
TRBV24-1	-	TRBJ2-1	-	CATSAGSPHYNEQFF	TGTGCCACCTCAGCCGGGTCCCCTCACTACAATGAGCAGTTCTTC
TRBV12-5	-	TRBJ2-7	TRBD1	CASAPGDRGREQYF	TGTGCTAGTGCCCCGGGGGACAGGGGGCGAGAGCAGTACTTC
TRBV2	-	TRBJ1-4	TRBD1	CASSALGTDEKLFF	TGTGCCAGCAGTGCCCTGGGGACAGACGAAAAACTGTTTTTT
TRBV6-1	-	TRBJ1-2	-	CASSEVKGLNYGYTF	TGTGCCAGCAGTGAAGTGAAGGGACTAAACTATGGCTACACCTTC
TRBV10-3	-	TRBJ2-3	-	CATQPSTDTQYF	TGTGCCACCCAACCTAGCACAGATACGCAGTATTTT
TRBV6-5	-	TRBJ1-2	-	CASSYEGPYGYTF	TGTGCCAGCAGTTACGAGGGACCCTATGGCTACACCTTC
TRBV5-1	once	TRBJ2-1	-	CASSLEPGPYNEQFF	TGCGCCAGCAGCTTGGAACCCGGGCCCTACAATGAGCAGTTCTTC
TRBV7-9	-	TRBJ2-7	-	CASNGRGGEQYF	TGTGCCAGCAATGGAAGGGGCGGCGAGCAGTACTTC
TRBV10-3	-	TRBJ2-7	-	CAISEYSASQSSSYEQYF	TGTGCCATCAGTGAGTATTCGGCTAGCCAGTCAAGCTCCTACGAGCAGTACTTC
TRBV9	once	TRBJ1-1	-	CASSVASGNTEAFF	TGTGCCAGCAGCGTAGCCTCGGGGAACACTGAAGCTTTCTTT
TRBV9	-	TRBJ2-5	-	CASSALAAQETQYF	TGTGCCAGCAGCGCCTTAGCGGCCCAAGAGACCCAGTACTTC
TRBV18	-	TRBJ2-5	TRBD2	CASSEGLAGAQETQYF	TGTGCCAGCTCGGAAGGACTAGCGGGGGCCCAAGAGACCCAGTACTTC
TRBV11-2	-	TRBJ1-2	-	CASSPAGTPGGYTF	TGTGCCAGCAGCCCGGCCGGGACCCCGGGTGGCTACACCTTC
TRBV18	once	TRBJ2-7	-	CASSPLPTSTNEQYF	TGTGCCAGCTCACCACTCCCGACGAGTACCAACGAGCAGTACTTC
TRBV5-6	-	TRBJ2-7	-	CASSLYRDNQYF	TGTGCCAGCAGCTTGTACCGGGACAATCAGTACTTC
TRBV4-2	once	TRBJ1-1	TRBD1	CASSPRQGYTEAFF	TGTGCCAGCAGCCCCCGACAGGGGTATACTGAAGCTTTCTTT
TRBV12-5	-	TRBJ2-2	TRBD2	CASGLHRLAPRGELFF	TGTGCTAGTGGTTTGCATCGACTAGCGCCCCGCGGGGAGCTGTTTTTT
TRBV18	-	TRBJ1-2	-	CASSPQGSNYGYTF	TGTGCCAGCTCACCACAGGGTTCTAACTATGGCTACACCTTC
TRBV6-1	-	TRBJ1-5	-	CASSEQGTAVRQPQHF	TGTGCCAGCAGTGAACAGGGGACGGCCGTTCGCCAGCCCCAGCATTTT
TRBV30	-	TRBJ1-2	-	CAWSSPPAAPTYGYTF	TGTGCCTGGAGCTCTCCACCGGCGGCCCCTACCTATGGCTACACCTTC
TRBV12-3/TRBV12-4	-	TRBJ2-7	-	CASSLEGGEQYF	TGTGCCAGCAGTTTAGAAGGGGGTGAGCAGTACTTC
TRBV4-2	few	TRBJ1-5	-	CASSQEKGRAQHF	TGTGCCAGCAGCCAAGAGAAAGGTAGGGCCCAGCATTTT
TRBV7-2	-	TRBJ2-3	TRBD2	CASSLITSGEPDTQYF	TGTGCCAGCAGCTTAATAACTAGCGGGGAGCCAGATACGCAGTATTTT
TRBV7-2	-	TRBJ2-7	TRBD1	CASSQDRYEQYF	TGTGCCAGCAGCCAGGACAGGTACGAGCAGTACTTC
TRBV4-3	-	TRBJ1-1	-	CASSQGPGGVNTEAFF	TGCGCCAGCAGCCAGGGCCCTGGGGGGGTGAACACTGAAGCTTTCTTT
TRBV7-9	-	TRBJ2-7	-	CASSVLVTYEQYF	TGTGCCAGCAGCGTTCTTGTGACCTACGAGCAGTACTTC
TRBV20-1	-	TRBJ2-3	-	CSAIGPDTQYF	TGCAGTGCTATAGGTCCAGATACGCAGTATTTT
TRBV3-1/TRBV3-2	-	TRBJ1-1	TRBD1	CASSQARTTGGKWTEAFF	TGTGCCAGCAGCCAAGCCCGTACGACAGGGGGCAAGTGGACTGAAGCTTTCTTT
TRBV18	-	TRBJ1-1	-	CASSPSTGNTEAFF	TGTGCCAGCTCACCGTCGACAGGGAACACTGAAGCTTTCTTT
TRBV5-1	-	TRBJ2-1	-	CASSPALDKGPYNEQFF	TGCGCCAGCAGCCCCGCCCTAGACAAGGGGCCCTACAATGAGCAGTTCTTC
TRBV19	-	TRBJ1-5	-	CASRQVNSNQPQHF	TGTGCCAGTCGGCAGGTTAATAGCAATCAGCCCCAGCATTTT
TRBV7-8	-	TRBJ1-1	-	CASSPWDRGTEAFF	TGTGCCAGCAGCCCGTGGGATCGGGGCACTGAAGCTTTCTTT
TRBV19	-	TRBJ2-7	TRBD1	CASSIRTGSYEQYF	TGTGCCAGTAGTATACGGACAGGGTCCTACGAGCAGTACTTC
TRBV5-1	-	TRBJ2-3	TRBD2	CASSSGAGAAADTQYF	TGCGCCAGCAGCTCAGGAGCGGGGGCGGCGGCAGATACGCAGTATTTT
TRBV5-1	-	TRBJ2-1	-	CASRKTGWSDNEQFF	TGCGCCAGCAGGAAAACAGGGTGGTCGGACAATGAGCAGTTCTTC
TRBV19	-	TRBJ2-7	-	CASSIARGGPGPYEQYF	TGTGCCAGTAGTATAGCCCGTGGGGGTCCTGGCCCCTACGAGCAGTACTTC
TRBV4-1	-	TRBJ1-5	-	CASSQVGTASNQPQHF	TGCGCCAGCAGCCAAGTCGGGACCGCTAGCAATCAGCCCCAGCATTTT
TRBV7-8	-	TRBJ1-2	-	CASSSPRQSYGYTF	TGTGCCAGCAGCTCCCCCCGACAGTCCTATGGCTACACCTTC
TRBV19	-	TRBJ2-5	-	CASSNQETQYF	TGTGCCAGTAGTAACCAAGAGACCCAGTACTTC
TRBV5-4	once	TRBJ2-6	TRBD1	CASSRDSVFSGANVLTF	TGTGCCAGCAGTCGGGACAGTGTGTTCTCTGGGGCCAACGTCCTGACTTTC
TRBV12-3/TRBV12-4	-	TRBJ2-7	-	CASTKHGDYEQYF	TGTGCCAGCACCAAACACGGGGATTACGAGCAGTACTTC
TRBV6-5	-	TRBJ2-2	-	CASSYGVSAGELFF	TGTGCCAGCAGTTACGGAGTCTCGGCCGGGGAGCTGTTTTTT
TRBV12-3/TRBV12-4	-	TRBJ2-7	TRBD1	CASSKQGGGEQYF	TGTGCCAGCAGTAAACAGGGGGGAGGCGAGCAGTACTTC
TRBV3-1/TRBV3-2	few	TRBJ2-7	-	CASSQDGSGLTYEQYF	TGTGCCAGCAGCCAAGATGGGAGCGGCCTTACCTACGAGCAGTACTTC
TRBV4-2	-	TRBJ2-5	TRBD2	CASSQRLAVEGETQYF	TGTGCCAGCAGCCAAAGACTAGCCGTGGAAGGTGAGACCCAGTACTTC
TRBV6-5	-	TRBJ1-3	-	CASSPSQGSGNTIYF	TGTGCCAGCAGCCCATCACAGGGTTCTGGAAACACCATATATTTT
TRBV10-1	-	TRBJ2-7	-	CASSGGTEPTTQYF	TGCGCCAGCAGTGGAGGGACGGAACCTACGACTCAGTACTTC